The TCR beta chain under discussion was sequenced for a study of T cell repertoires in aging, cancer and after chemotherapy. At the level of the study: Donors were grouped into six age bands spanning 30 or younger through 70 or older. The full dataset contained several million TCR reads. Study-wide points: In cancer patients, declining TCR diversity with age involved lost richness and lost evenness.

This clonotype is medium-sized (0.01 to 0.1%) within its sample. What it binds is not known. TRB rearrangements spanning V, D and J were amplified using mixed TRB-A/B primers. TCRdb passed the multiplex PCR reads through MiXCR, listing each CDR3 protein once. The table has about 980 distinct CDR3 sequences, around 28% seen once. TCR beta rearrangements were amplified from peripheral blood genomic DNA. V was trimmed by 5 bases and J by 5 bases, leaving 16 bases between them. Germline-derived CDR1 and CDR2 are SGHNT and YYREEE (reference sequence). The CDR3 totals 14 residues. The sequencing sample was made of blood. This receptor was identified in a human donor with a solid tumor. This chain joins TRBV5-4 and TRBJ2-5; the D is unclear. Written as DNA, the CDR3 is TGTGCCAGCAGTCCGAACATTATTCACGAGACCCAGTACTTC. Its translation: CASSPNIIHETQYF. Full variable domain (outside the CDR3, taken from reference TRBV5-4 and TRBJ2-5): ETGVTQSPTHLIKTRGQQVTLRCSSQSGHNTVSWYQQALGQGPQFIFQYYREEENGRGNFPPRFSGLQFPNYSSELNVNALELDDSALYLCASSPNIIHETQYFGPGTRLLVL.